Shown below are 21 T cell receptor beta chains from a single sample sequenced in a study of breast tumors, draining lymph nodes, adjacent tissues. The lymph nodes were axillary draining lymph nodes from breast cancer patients. One entry per CDR3 protein, called by TCRdb with MiXCR from the multiplex PCR reads. The data contain approximately 210,000 distinct CDR3 sequences, less than 40% of them singletons. Input material: axillary lymph node tissue. All receptors derive from a female donor with breast cancer. Some clones in this sample may be carry-over from other donors' samples.

Ten or more counts support this clonotype. The chain joins TRBV20-1 to TRBJ2-1; 8 bases match TRBD2. This CDR3 region has 15 residues. V trimming: 2 bases; J trimming: 7 bases; junction bases outside the gene matches: 10. Germline values: CDR1 DFQATT, CDR2 SNEGSKA (reference sequence). CDR3 in DNA: TGCAGTGCTAGACCCACTAGCGGCCTTACTAATGAGCAGTTCTTC. The encoded protein is CSARPTSGLTNEQFF.

A remark on this clonotype: A much bigger clone sits one base away, suggesting this may be a read error. The V and J genes are TRBV25-1 and TRBJ1-2, with TRBD1 matching 11 bases. The germline V gene has CDR1 MGHDK and CDR2 SYGVNS. This CDR3 is 16 amino acids long. CDR3 nucleotide sequence: TGTGCCAGCAGTGAGGACAGGGGGCGCTTAAACTGTGGCTACACCTTC. Its protein is CASSEDRGRLNCGYTF.

This clonotype occurred many times. The rearrangement links TRBV20-1 to TRBJ2-2; no definite D call. V lost 6 bases and J lost 4, with 15 bases in between. The CDR3 consists of 14 residues. Germline V gives CDR1 DFQATT, CDR2 SNEGSKA (reference sequence). The DNA of the CDR3 is TGCAGTGCCGTAGGACCGTTGGGCACCGGGGAGCTGTTTTTT. Protein: CSAVGPLGTGELFF.

This clonotype was recorded many times. The chain couples TRBV10-3 to TRBJ2-7, with a tentative D call TRBD1 (6 bases). Between the trimmed V and J ends, which lost 0 bases and 0 bases, there was a span of 9 bases. Germline CDR1 ENHRY, CDR2 SYGVKD. The CDR3 contains 15 residues. For the CDR3, the DNA is TGTGCCATCAGTGAGTCTGACAGGCTCTCCTACGAGCAGTACTTC. As protein: CAISESDRLSYEQYF.

The gene calls are TRBV25-1 and TRBJ2-1; 8 bases are shared with TRBD1. The CDR3 extends over 16 amino acids. The junction had 14 bases not matched to a gene; V was cut back by 8 bases and J by 5 bases. Germline lookup yields CDR1 MGHDK and CDR2 SYGVNS. DNA of the CDR3: TGTGCCAGCTCTCGGTTCGGACAGGGAGGCGACAATGAGCAGTTCTTC. This sequence encodes CASSRFGQGGDNEQFF.

This clonotype came up many times. The V and J genes are TRBV11-2 and TRBJ2-5, with a possible D match to TRBD1 (7 bases). The CDR3 extends over 14 amino acids. V was pared by 1 base and J by 7 bases, with 13 bases between. Germline V gives CDR1 SGHAT, CDR2 FQNNGV. CDR3 residues: CASSLVTGDLTQYF. In DNA, the CDR3 is TGTGCCAGCAGCTTAGTTACAGGGGACTTGACCCAGTACTTC.

With respect to this clonotype: Since no conserved phenylalanine or tryptophan closes the CDR3, a read error is the likely cause. The DNA is left out, because the CDR3 cannot be placed on it with certainty; the CDR3 is given as TCRdb lists it. Here the CDR3 reads CASSLELGV. The chain uses TRBV5-1 and TRBJ1-4; no DNA check was done on the table's D call, TRBD1. A total of 9 residues make up the CDR3, ends included. The germline CDR1 and CDR2 sequences are SGHRS and YFSETQ.

Ten or more counts support this clonotype. This sequence joins TRBV12-3 or TRBV12-4 and TRBJ2-2, with D tentatively TRBD1 (6 bases). V was pared by 6 bases and J by 1 base, with 6 bases between. The CDR3 is 13 residues long. The CDR3 coding sequence is TGTGCCAGCAGACAGGGGAACACCGGGGAGCTGTTTTTT. Translated, it gives CASRQGNTGELFF.

This clonotype was observed at least ten times. The chain uses TRBV6-6 and TRBJ1-6; D perhaps matches TRBD1 (6 bases). The CDR3 has 15 amino acids. V lost 2 bases, J lost 9 bases, and 14 bases lay in between. Per germline, CDR1 MNHNY and CDR2 SVGAGI (reference sequence). The CDR3 is CASSYTMDRISPLHF. The CDR3 nucleotides read TGTGCCAGCAGTTACACCATGGACAGAATTTCACCCCTCCACTTT.

The chain joins TRBV2 to TRBJ1-2, with 7 bases matching TRBD1. The CDR3 sequence is 15 residues long. The V segment lost 6 bases and the J segment 0 bases; nucleotides outside the gene matches: 7. The germline V gene encodes CDR1 SNHLY and CDR2 FYNNEI. CDR3 sequence: CASSRGTDSNYGYTF. The CDR3 DNA sequence: TGTGCCAGCAGCCGGGGGACAGACTCTAACTATGGCTACACCTTC.

This clonotype was detected a few times. A read error may explain this, as a much larger clone is one base away. Since the CDR3 does not end with the conserved phenylalanine or tryptophan, this likely comes from a read error. The rearrangement uses TRBV19 and TRBJ1-2; TRBD1 matches 10 bases. The germline CDR1 and CDR2 sequences are LNHDA and SQIVND (reference sequence). The CDR3 totals 16 residues. The J segment lost 2 bases and the V segment lost 4 bases, leaving 7 bases of the junction unmatched. The CDR3 loop is CASSNGVTGGNYGYTS. As DNA, the CDR3 is TGTGCCAGTAGTAATGGGGTGACAGGGGGCAACTATGGCTACACCTCC.

This clonotype has at least ten counts. This rearrangement joins TRBV2 to TRBJ2-7, with D tentatively TRBD1 (7 bases). The CDR3 length is 15 residues. The V gene lost 6 bases and the J gene lost 1 base, with 16 bases spanning the gap. CDR1 is SNHLY, CDR2 FYNNEI, per germline. The CDR3 coding sequence is TGTGCCAGCAGGGACAGGAGTGGGGGGTCCTACGAGCAGTACTTC. It codes for CASRDRSGGSYEQYF.

There are many counts of this clonotype. The chain uses TRBV25-1 and TRBJ1-2; 8 nucleotides match TRBD1. Germline CDR1 MGHDK, CDR2 SYGVNS. J was trimmed by 4 bases and V by 4 bases; bases with no gene match: 5. The CDR3 sequence is 14 residues long. CDR3 in amino acids: CASSAGTGLYGYTF. The CDR3 DNA reads as TGTGCCAGCAGTGCTGGGACAGGACTCTATGGCTACACCTTC.

Ten or more counts support this clonotype. J is TRBJ2-3 and V is TRBV12-3 or TRBV12-4; possible D gene TRBD2, 6 bases. V was pared by 6 bases and J by 2 bases, with 12 bases between. The CDR3 loop spans 14 amino acids. The CDR3 loop reads CASSRDSSTDTQYF. The CDR3 coding sequence is TGTGCCAGCAGCCGGGACTCCTCCACAGATACGCAGTATTTT.

This clonotype was seen many times. CDR3 region: CASSLGQNQASTDTQYF. The CDR3 region has the DNA TGCGCCAGCAGCTTAGGACAGAACCAGGCTAGCACAGATACGCAGTATTTT. This rearrangement joins TRBV5-1 to TRBJ2-3, with a weak D call TRBD1 (6 bases). This CDR3 comprises 17 residues. Trimming cost V 2 bases and J 0 bases, with 16 bases left between them. Germline lookup yields CDR1 SGHRS and CDR2 YFSETQ.

This clonotype was detected once. The chain uses TRBV29-1 and TRBJ2-1; 10 positions agree with TRBD2. CDR3 length equals 15 residues. The V gene end was trimmed by 7 bases and the J gene end by 0 bases; junction bases not matched to a gene: 6. Per the germline V gene, CDR1 is SQVTM and CDR2 is ANQGSEA. In DNA, the CDR3 is TGCAGCGCATGGACTAGCGGTGACTCCTACAATGAGCAGTTCTTC. Its translation: CSAWTSGDSYNEQFF.

The gene calls are TRBV7-2 and TRBJ1-2, with D perhaps TRBD1 (6 bases). Germline CDR1 SGHTA, CDR2 FQGNSA. This CDR3 is built from 13 residues. With 6 bases removed from V and 6 bases from J, the gap between germline ends came to 14 bases. CDR3 DNA sequence: TGTGCCAGCAGAAGGCCGGGGGCGCATGGCTACACCTTC. This gives the protein CASRRPGAHGYTF.

The J gene is TRBJ2-7, the V gene TRBV28; D may be TRBD1 (7 bases). Trimming took 10 bases from V and 4 from J, leaving 20 bases between them. Germline V CDR1 and CDR2: MDHEN, SYDVKM. This CDR3 contains 14 residues. The CDR3 sequence is CATVRQGGGYEQYF. As DNA, the CDR3 is TGTGCCACCGTACGACAGGGAGGAGGATACGAGCAGTACTTC.

This clonotype was observed many times. The J gene is TRBJ1-2, the V gene TRBV20-1, with 10 bases fitting TRBD1. This CDR3 is built from 19 residues. Germline V gene lookup returns CDR1 DFQATT and CDR2 SNEGSKA (reference sequence). V lost 3 bases to trimming and J lost 4 bases; unmatched junction nucleotides: 20. The CDR3 protein is CSASPTTGTGVTQGYGYTF. CDR3 in DNA: TGCAGTGCTAGCCCCACAACCGGGACAGGGGTAACACAGGGCTATGGCTACACCTTC.

As for this clonotype: At one of its ends the junction is not consistent with the germline gene, which may arise from a read error. The V and J genes are TRBV20-1 and TRBJ2-1; TRBD2 is a possible D gene (6 bases). The CDR3 loop spans 17 amino acids. Germline CDR1 and CDR2: DFQATT and SNEGSKA (reference sequence). CDR3 amino acids: CSARPIAGGRSYNEQFF. CDR3 sequence (DNA): TGCAGTGCTAGACCAATTGCAGGAGGGAGGTCCTACAATGAGCAGTTCTTT.

This clonotype was seen ten or more times. The chain combines TRBV11-2 with TRBJ1-2, with a possible D match to TRBD1 (6 bases). Trimming cost V 1 base and J 7 bases, with 13 bases left between them. The CDR3 consists of 14 residues. Germline-derived CDR1 and CDR2 are SGHAT and FQNNGV. CDR3 DNA: TGTGCCAGCAGCTTAGCCCAGGGGATGGGTGGCTACACCTTC. Amino acids: CASSLAQGMGGYTF.